The 28 T cell receptor beta chains given below trace back to one sample, sequenced in a study of cytomegalovirus exposure and HLA in healthy donors. Method: immunoSEQ multiplex PCR; TCRdb's copy keeps in-frame clones and lacks some. The data contain 150,000 to 200,000 clones, nearly 90% of them seen just once; the ten biggest clones take up 4% to 4.5%. The sample comprised PBMCs. The receptors were gathered from a man in his late teens or twenties in good health and CMV-seropositive.

The rearrangement joins TRBV14 to TRBJ2-5; D uncertain. Trimming cost V 1 base and J 5 bases, with 5 bases left between them. Per the germline V gene, CDR1 is SGHDN and CDR2 is FVKESK. The CDR3 contains 12 residues. CDR3 DNA: TGTGCCAGCAGCCAAGGGCGGGAGACCCAGTACTTC. Translation: CASSQGRETQYF.

The chain recombines TRBV11-3 with TRBJ2-1, with 8 bases lining up with TRBD2. Trimming cost V 2 bases and J 8 bases; bases outside gene matches: 8. The germline gives CDR1 SGHNT, CDR2 YENEEA. The CDR3 consists of 15 residues. CDR3 loop: CASSLTGRAFDEQFF. CDR3 sequence (DNA): TGTGCCAGCAGCTTAACCGGGAGGGCCTTTGATGAGCAGTTCTTC.

The V and J genes are TRBV10-2 and TRBJ2-4, with TRBD1 as a possible D gene (5 bases). With 3 bases removed from V and 0 bases from J, the gap between germline ends came to 9 bases. The CDR3 is 15 residues long. Germline V gene data show CDR1 as WSHSY and CDR2 as SAAADI. The CDR3 loop reads CASSEQELAKNIQYF. DNA for the CDR3: TGCGCCAGCAGTGAACAGGAGCTAGCCAAAAACATTCAGTACTTC.

The chain combines TRBV15 with TRBJ1-4; D is ambiguous. The germline CDR1 and CDR2 sequences are LNHNV and YYDKDF (reference sequence). The CDR3 length is 17 residues. V was clipped by 1 base and J by 2 bases, with 14 bases between them. The CDR3 region has the DNA TGTGCCACCAGCAGAGGGGCAGTACCTGCCACTAATGAAAAACTGTTTTTT. Protein: CATSRGAVPATNEKLFF.

V usage is TRBV7-8 and J usage is TRBJ2-7; 9 positions agree with TRBD1. Trimming took 3 bases from V and 2 from J; bases not matched to a gene: 8. Germline CDR1 is SGHVS and CDR2 is FQNEAQ. The CDR3 contains 16 residues. DNA of the CDR3: TGTGCCAGCAGCTTCAACCGGGACAGGGAGACCTACGAGCAGTACTTC. Residues: CASSFNRDRETYEQYF.

This clone was seen once. The rearrangement links TRBV30 to TRBJ1-3; unclear D gene. The germline V and J ends were trimmed by 4 bases and 4 bases, with 14 bases remaining between them. This CDR3 region has 14 residues. Germline V lookup: CDR1 GTSNPN, CDR2 SVGIG (reference sequence). CDR3 in DNA: TGTGCCTGGAAGGGTAGCGGGAAAGGAAACACCATATATTTT. It is translated as CAWKGSGKGNTIYF.

This chain links TRBV27 with TRBJ1-1; TRBD1 aligns across 9 bases. Germline CDR1 is MNHEY and CDR2 is SMNVEV (reference sequence). The CDR3 consists of 13 residues. V shed 6 bases and J 1 base; nucleotides not matched to a gene: 0. The CDR3 DNA reads TGTGCCAGCAGGGGACAGGGGAACACTGAAGCTTTCTTT. This codes for CASRGQGNTEAFF.

CDR3 loop: CASRPRGAMEKLFF. CDR3 coding DNA: TGTGCCAGTCGCCCCCGGGGGGCGATGGAAAAACTGTTTTTT. The chain couples TRBV19 to TRBJ1-4; D is possibly TRBD1 (6 bases). Looked up from germline, CDR1 is LNHDA and CDR2 is SQIVND (reference sequence). This CDR3 contains 14 residues. V lost 8 bases to trimming and J lost 8 bases, with 18 bases between them. The variable domain in full, with the rest retrieved from reference TRBV19 and TRBJ1-4, is DGGITQSPKYLFRKEGQNVTLSCEQNLNHDAMYWYRQDPGQGLRLIYYSQIVNDFQKGDIAEGYSVSREKKESFPLTVTSAQKNPTAFYLCASRPRGAMEKLFFGSGTQLSVL.

This chain uses TRBV9 with TRBJ2-7; a possible D gene is TRBD2 (6 bases). CDR1 SGDLS and CDR2 YYNGEE come from the germline V gene. V lost 7 bases and J 5 bases, leaving 22 bases between the germline ends. This CDR3 has 15 amino acids. CDR3 DNA sequence: TGTGCCAGCGGATATTCTGGAGGGCCTCTGGACGAGCAGTACTTC. Its protein product is CASGYSGGPLDEQYF.

This rearrangement joins TRBV7-9 to TRBJ1-5, with 8 bases matching TRBD1. CDR3 length equals 16 residues. From germline, CDR1 is SEHNR and CDR2 FQNEAQ (reference sequence). J was trimmed by 2 bases and V by 5 bases; bases with no gene match: 8. In nucleotides, the CDR3 is TGTGCCAGCAGCCCCGGACAGGGTGAAGGCAATCAGCCCCAGCATTTT. Translated, it gives CASSPGQGEGNQPQHF. Full variable domain (rest looked up from reference TRBV7-9 and TRBJ1-5): DTGVSQNPRHKITKRGQNVTFRCDPISEHNRLYWYRQTLGQGPEFLTYFQNEAQLEKSRLLSDRFSAERPKGSFSTLEIQRTEQGDSAMYLCASSPGQGEGNQPQHFGDGTRLSIL.

The chain is built from TRBV7-3 and TRBJ2-1; tentative D call: TRBD1 (5 bases). Trimming took 1 base from V and 8 from J, leaving 9 bases between them. Germline assignment: CDR1 SGHTA and CDR2 FQGTGA. The CDR3 totals 13 residues. CDR3 nucleotides: TGTGCCAGCAGCTTAATAGGGGATTATGAGCAGTTCTTC. It codes for CASSLIGDYEQFF.

This chain uses TRBV13 with TRBJ2-7, with a possible D match to TRBD2 (8 bases). The germline gives CDR1 PRHDT, CDR2 FYEKMQ (reference sequence). V dropped 3 bases and J dropped 2 bases, with 14 bases sitting between them. The CDR3 length is 15 residues. The CDR3, as DNA: TGTGCCAGCAGCTTCGGGAGGGGGCTTACCTACGAGCAGTACTTC. Residues: CASSFGRGLTYEQYF.

This chain links TRBV5-1 with TRBJ2-7, with a tentative D call TRBD1 (5 bases). The CDR3 runs 15 residues. Germline V CDR1 and CDR2: SGHRS, YFSETQ. V lost 0 bases to trimming and J lost 0 bases, with 10 bases between them. CDR3 in DNA: TGCGCCAGCAGCTTGGGGCCAGGGTACTCCTACGAGCAGTACTTC. Translating gives CASSLGPGYSYEQYF.

The V gene is TRBV5-1, the J gene TRBJ1-2, with D uncertain. Germline V lookup: CDR1 SGHRS, CDR2 YFSETQ. V was pared by 4 bases and J by 4 bases, with 11 bases between. The CDR3 covers 13 residues. This CDR3 reads CASSPYLGYGYTF. Written as DNA, the CDR3 is TGCGCCAGCAGCCCTTACCTAGGCTATGGCTACACCTTC.

The chain uses TRBV5-1 and TRBJ2-3; weak D call: TRBD1 (5 bases). The germline V gene has CDR1 SGHRS and CDR2 YFSETQ. The CDR3 has 18 residues. Between the trimmed V and J ends, which lost 3 bases and 2 bases, there was a span of 22 bases. In DNA form, the CDR3 reads TGCGCCAGCAGCTCCCCCACGCAGGGTAATACTGACACAGATACGCAGTATTTT. Translation: CASSSPTQGNTDTDTQYF.

This clone was seen once. This chain joins TRBV6-1 and TRBJ2-4; 7 bases line up with TRBD1. The CDR3 contains 14 residues. Germline lookup yields CDR1 MNHNS and CDR2 SASEGT. The V segment lost 8 bases and the J segment 3 bases; nucleotides outside the gene matches: 7. CDR3: CASGDSFGKNIQYF. The CDR3 bases are TGTGCCAGCGGGGACAGTTTTGGCAAAAACATTCAGTACTTC.

This clone was observed a single time. The chain recombines TRBV5-6 with TRBJ1-1, with a possible D match to TRBD1 (6 bases). Germline-derived CDR1 and CDR2 are SGHDT and YYEEEE. The V end lost 4 bases, the J end lost 1 base, and 14 bases lay between the germline ends. CDR3 size: 15 residues. CDR3 sequence (DNA): TGTGCCAGCAGCCCGGACAGTCTCCCGAACACTGAAGCTTTCTTT. Translation gives CASSPDSLPNTEAFF.

CDR3 in DNA: TGTGCCTGGCAAGCGGGAGCGAACACCGGGGAGCTGTTTTTT. Translated: CAWQAGANTGELFF. The chain combines TRBV30 with TRBJ2-2; 8 bases agree with TRBD2. The CDR3 extends over 14 amino acids. From germline, CDR1 is GTSNPN and CDR2 SVGIG (reference sequence). V lost 5 bases and J lost 0; bases outside the gene matches: 2.

V usage is TRBV28 and J usage is TRBJ2-2; D is ambiguous. The V end was cut by 3 bases, the J end by 0 bases, with 8 bases between. The CDR3 has 15 amino acids. Germline V gives CDR1 MDHEN, CDR2 SYDVKM. CDR3 sequence (DNA): TGTGCCAGCAGTTTCGTGTCGGCGAACACCGGGGAGCTGTTTTTT. It translates to CASSFVSANTGELFF.

The chain is built from TRBV19 and TRBJ2-3; 7 bases match TRBD2. In germline, CDR1 is LNHDA, CDR2 SQIVND (reference sequence). This CDR3 comprises 14 residues. Trimming took 3 bases from V and 5 from J; bases not matched to a gene: 5. The CDR3 loop reads CASSIFSGGDTQYF. The CDR3 DNA reads TGTGCCAGTAGTATTTTTTCGGGAGGAGATACGCAGTATTTT.

To note about this clone: This sample includes further DNA sequences coding for the same CDR3. This chain uses TRBV9 with TRBJ2-5, with 10 bases aligning to TRBD2. CDR3 length: 15 amino acids. The V and J ends lost 0 bases and 3 bases, in that order; junction bases with no gene match: 2. Per the germline V gene, CDR1 is SGDLS and CDR2 is YYNGEE. For the CDR3, the DNA is TGTGCCAGCAGCGTAGGGCTAGCGGGAGAAGAGACCCAGTACTTC. As protein: CASSVGLAGEETQYF.

The chain recombines TRBV13 with TRBJ2-7; 8 bases map to TRBD1. V lost 5 bases and J lost 0; bases outside the gene matches: 9. The germline gives CDR1 PRHDT, CDR2 FYEKMQ (reference sequence). The CDR3 runs 16 residues. In nucleotides, the CDR3 is TGTGCCAGCAGCGAAAGGACAGGGATCCGCTCCTACGAGCAGTACTTC. It codes for CASSERTGIRSYEQYF.

The V and J genes are TRBV6-1 and TRBJ2-1; TRBD1 is a possible D gene (7 bases). The V end lost 5 bases, the J end lost 4 bases, and 15 bases lay between the germline ends. The CDR3 is made up of 15 amino acids. Germline lookup yields CDR1 MNHNS and CDR2 SASEGT. CDR3 sequence (DNA): TGTGCCAGCAGTTTGGAGGGGGCTAGATACAATGAGCAGTTCTTC. This gives the protein CASSLEGARYNEQFF.

This rearrangement joins TRBV5-4 to TRBJ2-1; TRBD2 aligns across 7 bases. The trim removed 4 bases at V and 8 bases at J, leaving 6 bases unmatched. CDR3 length equals 13 residues. The germline gives CDR1 SGHNT, CDR2 YYREEE (reference sequence). Here the CDR3 reads CASSPGTIHEQFF. Here the CDR3 DNA reads TGTGCCAGCAGCCCCGGGACTATTCATGAGCAGTTCTTC.

This chain connects TRBV29-1 to TRBJ2-7; the match to TRBD2 covers 7 bases. Germline V CDR1 and CDR2: SQVTM, ANQGSEA. The V gene end was trimmed by 2 bases and the J gene end by 2 bases; junction bases not matched to a gene: 3. This CDR3 comprises 13 residues. The CDR3 loop reads CSVELAVTYEQYF. In DNA form, the CDR3 reads TGCAGCGTTGAACTAGCGGTTACCTACGAGCAGTACTTC.

The table lists this clone with a few counts. CDR3 amino acids: CAISGSSGNNEQFF. The CDR3 DNA follows: TGTGCCATCAGCGGGTCTAGCGGGAACAATGAGCAGTTCTTC. This rearrangement joins TRBV10-3 to TRBJ2-1; the match to TRBD2 covers 9 bases. The V gene end was trimmed by 6 bases and the J gene end by 5 bases; junction bases not matched to a gene: 5. The CDR3 has 14 residues. Germline V gene data show CDR1 as ENHRY and CDR2 as SYGVKD.

The V and J genes are TRBV2 and TRBJ2-3; a weak D match, TRBD1 (6 bases). Trimming pared 7 bases from V and 6 bases from J, leaving 11 bases between. The CDR3 totals 12 residues. Germline V gene lookup returns CDR1 SNHLY and CDR2 FYNNEI. The CDR3 sequence is CASTGVGDTQYF. The DNA of the CDR3 is TGTGCCAGCACAGGGGTGGGGGATACGCAGTATTTT. Using reference TRBV2 and TRBJ2-3 for the parts outside the CDR3, the full variable domain is EPEVTQTPSHQVTQMGQEVILRCVPISNHLYFYWYRQILGQKVEFLVSFYNNEISEKSEIFDDQFSVERPDGSNFTLKIRSTKLEDSAMYFCASTGVGDTQYFGPGTRLTVL.

The chain uses TRBV4-1 and TRBJ1-2; D perhaps matches TRBD1 (5 bases). This CDR3 is 16 amino acids long. Between the trimmed V and J ends, which lost 1 base and 7 bases, there was a span of 19 bases. Germline values: CDR1 MGHRA, CDR2 YSYEKL. The CDR3 sequence is CASSQGQGTQLGGYTF. CDR3 sequence (DNA): TGCGCCAGCAGCCAAGGCCAGGGCACTCAACTGGGTGGCTACACCTTC.